Detailed here is one TCR beta chain. Antigen unknown. The sample comes from a study of Ad26.COV2.S vaccination and SARS-CoV-2 variants. Overall study findings and caveats: Vaccine recipients and placebo recipients showed similar non-spike TCR breadth. Analyses of TCR breadth and depth may have underestimated total T cell responses. The breadth of spike-specific CD8+ and CD4+ T cell responses after vaccination was reportedly substantial.

This CDR3 comprises 14 residues. With 0 bases removed from V and 7 bases from J, the gap between germline ends came to 7 bases. Germline V gene lookup returns CDR1 LGHNA and CDR2 YSLEER. TCRdb's copy holds only in-frame clones and misses some; the assay was immunoSEQ multiplex PCR. Altogether approximately 340,000 clones are present, approximately 90% being singletons, with the ten largest covering 3.9%. The rearrangement joins TRBV4-3 to TRBJ1-6, with no clear D. The clonotype comes from a human donor who had recovered from COVID-19. This specimen consisted of peripheral blood, obtained after recovery from COVID-19. This CDR3 reads CASSQELRNSPLHF. The CDR3 region has the DNA TGCGCCAGCAGCCAAGAGCTCCGAAATTCACCCCTCCACTTT.